These 19 T cell receptor beta chains share one sample of origin, sequenced in a study of control samples from healthy donors and cancer patients. Profiling relied on immunoSEQ multiplex PCR, and the TCRdb table lists in-frame clones only, not all of them. The top ten clones hold approximately 3.9% of a sample with tens of thousands of clones, 70% to 90% of them seen once. Sample: formalin-fixed, paraffin-embedded tissue. Receptors were obtained from a female donor with melanoma.

This clone was recorded once. The chain carries TRBV19 and TRBJ1-2, with 10 bases fitting TRBD1. Per the germline V gene, CDR1 is LNHDA and CDR2 is SQIVND (reference sequence). J gave up 4 bases and V 5 bases, and 7 bases lay outside the gene matches. This CDR3 spans 15 amino acids. The CDR3 spells CASSSWDRGSYGYTF. In DNA, the CDR3 is TGTGCCAGTAGTTCCTGGGACAGGGGAAGCTATGGCTACACCTTC.

J is TRBJ1-1 and V is TRBV19; possibly TRBD1 for D (6 bases). V lost 3 bases to trimming and J lost 10 bases, with 15 bases between them. This CDR3 spans 13 amino acids. CDR1 is LNHDA, CDR2 SQIVND, per germline (reference sequence). The CDR3 bases are TGTGCCAGTAGTATTCTGGGGGGGCGGGTAGCTTTCTTT. Translation: CASSILGGRVAFF. Variable domain in full (rest from reference TRBV19 and TRBJ1-1): DGGITQSPKYLFRKEGQNVTLSCEQNLNHDAMYWYRQDPGQGLRLIYYSQIVNDFQKGDIAEGYSVSREKKESFPLTVTSAQKNPTAFYLCASSILGGRVAFFGQGTRLTVV.

This chain joins TRBV3-1 (or the pseudogene TRBV3-2) and TRBJ2-3; 12 bases are a match to TRBD2. This CDR3 is 21 amino acids long. The germline V gene has CDR1 LGHDT and CDR2 YNNKEL (reference sequence). Trimming at V came to 0 bases and at J to 1 base, leaving 14 bases not matched to a gene. The CDR3, as DNA: TGTGCCAGCAGCCAAGATAGTATTCGGCTAGCGGGAGGGCCGGGCACAGATACGCAGTATTTT. Translated, it gives CASSQDSIRLAGGPGTDTQYF.

The J gene is TRBJ1-2, the V gene TRBV19; D may be TRBD1 (6 bases). The CDR3 runs to 13 residues. The V end was cut by 8 bases, the J end by 10 bases, with 20 bases between. Per germline, CDR1 LNHDA and CDR2 SQIVND (reference sequence). The CDR3 coding sequence is TGTGCCAGTTCAGGGGACGGTTGGCAGACCTACACCTTC. Translating gives CASSGDGWQTYTF.

This chain joins TRBV5-5 and TRBJ1-4; D may be TRBD1 (5 bases). Germline-derived CDR1 and CDR2 are SGHKS and YYEKEE (reference sequence). V was pared by 0 bases and J by 5 bases, with 11 bases between. The CDR3 is 15 residues long. Here the CDR3 reads CASSLARGKNEKLFF. For the CDR3, the DNA is TGTGCCAGCAGCTTGGCGCGGGGGAAGAATGAAAAACTGTTTTTT.

The rearrangement joins TRBV2 to TRBJ2-7; TRBD2 matches at 16 bases. CDR3 length: 14 amino acids. Germline V gene data show CDR1 as SNHLY and CDR2 as FYNNEI. V dropped 7 bases and J dropped 6; count of bases not matched to a gene: 3. Written as DNA, the CDR3 is TGTGCCAGCATTGGGACTAGCGGGAGGGGCGAGCAGTACTTC. Residues: CASIGTSGRGEQYF.

This rearrangement joins TRBV24-1 to TRBJ1-2; D unclear. This CDR3 is 12 amino acids long. V was shortened by 4 bases and J by 5 bases, with 7 bases between the two germline ends. Per germline, CDR1 KGHDR and CDR2 SFDVKD. The CDR3 nucleotides read TGTGCCACCAGTGACGGTGATTATGGCTACACCTTC. Its protein is CATSDGDYGYTF.

The V call is TRBV29-1, the J call TRBJ1-1; D might be TRBD1 (5 bases). The ends were cut back, 1 base at V and 6 bases at J, with 18 bases in the middle. This CDR3 has 15 amino acids. Germline-derived CDR1 and CDR2 are SQVTM and ANQGSEA. CDR3 nucleotide sequence: TGCAGCGTTGAAGGCGGGGCGCATGCCGGTCCTGAAGCTTTCTTT. Protein: CSVEGGAHAGPEAFF.

The CDR3 DNA follows: TGTGCCAGCAGCTTAGCGGGCCGGGACAGCCCTGCCATATATTTT. Encoded protein: CASSLAGRDSPAIYF. The chain couples TRBV7-9 to TRBJ1-3; 7 nucleotides match TRBD1. CDR1 SEHNR and CDR2 FQNEAQ come from the germline V gene (reference sequence). J lost 11 bases, V lost 0 bases, and 10 bases had no gene match. This CDR3 region has 15 residues. The complete variable domain, with remaining parts taken from reference TRBV7-9 and TRBJ1-3, reads DTGVSQNPRHKITKRGQNVTFRCDPISEHNRLYWYRQTLGQGPEFLTYFQNEAQLEKSRLLSDRFSAERPKGSFSTLEIQRTEQGDSAMYLCASSLAGRDSPAIYFGEGSWLTVV.

This clone was seen a few times. The chain couples TRBV2 to TRBJ1-2; TRBD1 aligns across 8 bases. Germline CDR1 is SNHLY and CDR2 is FYNNEI. The ends lost 3 bases at V and 6 bases at J; junction bases unmatched: 6. The CDR3 loop spans 14 amino acids. CDR3 DNA sequence: TGTGCCAGCAGTGACACCAGGGGGCAGGATGGCTACACCTTC. This gives the protein CASSDTRGQDGYTF.

As DNA, the CDR3 is TGTGCCAGCAGCTTAGCCCGGGGGATAGGCTACACCTTC. Protein: CASSLARGIGYTF. The chain combines TRBV7-6 with TRBJ1-2, with D perhaps matching TRBD1 (5 bases). The CDR3 covers 13 residues. The V end lost 0 bases, the J end lost 8 bases, and 10 bases lay between the germline ends. Germline values: CDR1 SGHVS, CDR2 FNYEAQ.

The chain has TRBV5-1 and TRBJ2-3; no clear D gene. V gave up 4 bases and J gave up 2 bases, with 5 bases separating them. The CDR3 loop spans 12 amino acids. Germline CDR1 is SGHRS and CDR2 is YFSETQ. For the CDR3, the DNA is TGCGCCAGCAGCCGATCCACAGATACGCAGTATTTT. This codes for CASSRSTDTQYF.

J is TRBJ2-2 and V is TRBV7-2; D not certain. CDR1 and CDR2 (germline): SGHTA, FQGNSA. V dropped 5 bases and J dropped 1 base, with 8 bases sitting between them. The CDR3 length is 14 residues. The CDR3 loop is CASSHQMNTGELFF. The DNA for the CDR3 is TGTGCCAGCAGCCACCAGATGAACACCGGGGAGCTGTTTTTT.

On this clone itself: In the same sample, other DNA sequences code for this CDR3. J is TRBJ1-2 and V is TRBV7-2; D gene ambiguous. The CDR3 is 13 amino acids. V shed 1 base and J shed 2 bases, with 5 bases lying between them. Per the germline V gene, CDR1 is SGHTA and CDR2 is FQGNSA. The CDR3 DNA reads as TGTGCCAGCAGCTTAGGAGGGAACTATGGCTACACCTTC. This sequence encodes CASSLGGNYGYTF.

The chain carries TRBV10-3 and TRBJ2-3; 10 nucleotides line up with TRBD2. CDR3 length: 18 amino acids. The V gene end was trimmed by 0 bases and the J gene end by 4 bases; junction bases not matched to a gene: 10. Germline CDR1 reads ENHRY; CDR2 reads SYGVKD. CDR3 nucleotide sequence: TGTGCCATCAGTGAGTCGAGGAGCGGGAGGGCCCAGGCAGATACGCAGTATTTT. Amino acids: CAISESRSGRAQADTQYF.

This clone was found once. In DNA, the CDR3 is TGTGCCAGCAGCCGGACAGGGTACACTGAAGCTTTCTTT. This encodes CASSRTGYTEAFF. The J gene is TRBJ1-1, the V gene TRBV11-2; 8 positions agree with TRBD1. CDR1 is SGHAT and CDR2 is FQNNGV in the germline V gene. CDR3 length equals 13 residues. J was trimmed by 3 bases and V by 5 bases; bases with no gene match: 2.

The J gene is TRBJ2-3, the V gene TRBV15; TRBD2 agrees at 10 bases. CDR1 and CDR2 (germline): LNHNV, YYDKDF (reference sequence). The ends lost 4 bases at V and 2 bases at J; junction bases unmatched: 9. The CDR3 is 17 amino acids. CDR3 region: CATSKSWTSGYTDTQYF. DNA for the CDR3: TGTGCCACCAGCAAATCCTGGACTAGCGGATACACAGATACGCAGTATTTT.

This chain connects TRBV5-1 to TRBJ1-2; 8 bases map to TRBD1. The junction had 2 bases not matched to a gene; V was cut back by 1 base and J by 3 bases. CDR1 is SGHRS and CDR2 is YFSETQ in the germline V gene. This CDR3 has 14 residues. In DNA form, the CDR3 reads TGCGCCAGCAGCTTGAACAGGGGGGACTATGGCTACACCTTC. The encoded protein is CASSLNRGDYGYTF.

The J gene is TRBJ1-4, the V gene TRBV3-1 (or the pseudogene TRBV3-2); no definite D call. The germline V and J ends were trimmed by 2 bases and 8 bases, with 12 bases remaining between them. The germline CDR1 and CDR2 sequences are LGHDT and YNNKEL (reference sequence). CDR3 length: 14 amino acids. The CDR3 protein is CASSQRGSGEKLFF. CDR3 bases: TGTGCCAGCAGCCAACGAGGGTCGGGCGAAAAACTGTTTTTT.